This T cell receptor beta chain was sequenced for a study of T cells in narcolepsy (dated 2018 in TCRdb). Notes on the research overall: The study enrolled patients with narcolepsy type 1 or type 2 (NT1, NT2) together with healthy control donors. The study sought autoreactive T cells targeting hypocretin neuron self-antigens (hypocretin, TRIB2) in narcolepsy patients, using TCR Vbeta sequencing to track clonotypes in blood and CSF. The study at large found these results: Numbers of sequenced blood memory CD4+ clonotypes were comparable, averaging around 42,000 in patients and 30,000 to 35,000 in controls. In plots comparing CSF and blood CD4+ T cell clonotypes from the same patient, HCRT-specific and TRIB2-specific autoreactive clonotypes were highlighted. Autoreactive clonotypes were reported to be detected serially in the blood of the same patients and of different patients, but not in the blood of healthy controls. Certain blood memory CD4+ repertoires from patients and controls had no sequences that matched autoreactive T cell clones.

On this clone itself: Its antigen target is currently unknown. No base quality information exists; no much larger clone differs at one position.

Library construction relied on the immunoSEQ multiplex PCR assay. Not all clones reach the TCRdb copy of this immuneACCESS table, which keeps in-frame sequences only. Checked studies attribute under half of the gap to unresolved V genes and leave the rest unexplained. This sample has 20,000 to 25,000 clones in its table, and 75% to 90% of those were observed once. Roughly 1.4% of the sample lies in the top ten. For TCR Vbeta sequencing, memory CD4+ T cells were sorted ex vivo from the peripheral blood of narcolepsy patients and healthy controls. This receptor was obtained from a human donor with narcolepsy. The sample consisted of CD45RA- memory CD4+ T cells from PBMCs. Explained via the paper, the cell subset or site label denotes: memory T cells sorted ex vivo from peripheral blood.

The CDR3 region has the sequence CASSSKLQGPYEQYF. The sequence in DNA is TGTGCCAGCAGCTCCAAATTACAGGGTCCCTACGAGCAGTACTTC. The chain uses TRBV7-8 and TRBJ2-7; possibly the D gene is TRBD1, per 6 matching bases. Between the V and J ends, shortened by 4 bases and 2 bases respectively, the junction contains 15 bases. CDR1 and CDR2 are read off the germline V gene as SGHVS and FQNEAQ. The CDR3 has 15 amino acids, counting the end cysteine and phenylalanine. Solely the CDR3 DNA is kept, with 45 bases framed from the first base.